This T cell receptor beta chain comes out of a study of shared clonotypes between healthy human individuals (TCRdb year 2020). Broadly, across the study: The cohort included three men and a couple of women between 18 and 49 years of age. For each donor, three plates each were used for CD4 naive and CD4 memory, two plates were used for CD8 naive, and one plate was used for CD8 memory. The study deeply sequenced blood TCR repertoires of about 5 healthy adults to estimate repertoire size and the extent of clonotype sharing between individuals. To increase sequencing depth and limit assay-specific biases, different laboratories used diverse techniques to prepare libraries and sequence TCR repertoires. Per donor, leukapheresis produced somewhere between about 0.85 and 9.5 billion PBMCs. Study-wide conclusions, independent of this receptor: Rarefaction of sorted-subset datasets indicated incomplete sequencing despite the large sequencing depth. Naive subsets generally had larger estimated clonotype richness than memory subsets. Based on pairwise subsampling, the degree of clonotype sharing among donors was expected to be affected by sequencing depth. Approximately 5% of naive CD4, 3.5% of naive CD8, roughly 2.5% of memory CD4, and around 0.4% of memory CD8 clonotypes were shared across several donors. Sampling was limited to blood, and TCR repertoires in tissue likely differ from TCR repertoires in blood. Higher generation probabilities were observed for clonotypes shared by all four sorted-subset donors than for non-shared clonotypes. Because the study included only a small number of donors, the genetic and exposure-history diversity represented was limited.

Using the deep immunoSEQ assay, TCR CDR3 regions were amplified from genomic DNA by multiplex PCR. Genomic DNA extracted from each cell subset was distributed evenly over all wells of several immunoSEQ 96-well plates, and each plate served as one replicate. Each replicate PCR for sorted subsets received around 0.2 ug genomic DNA, equal to about 30,000 T cell genomes. The purified libraries were quantified using a Qubit 3.0 fluorometer, sized with a Bioanalyzer 2100, and then quantified again using the KAPA Library Quantification kit. Every immunoSEQ 96-well plate was sequenced on a dedicated single-read 150-cycle Illumina NextSeq 550 flow cell. The paper's processing steps were these. Because only junctional sequences without quality scores were contained in the immunoSEQ output, filtering matching that applied to full-length reads could not be performed. To assign V/J genes and CDR3, sequences were annotated using PyIR, a Python wrapper for IgBLAST v1.9, with IMGT germline references. Reads were removed for weak V/J assignments (E-value above 1e-6), missing CDR3, stop codons, out-of-frame junctions, or ambiguous translated residues. V3J clonotypes were defined as sequences sharing an identical inferred V gene, J gene, and CDR3 amino acid sequence. Percentage overlap between repertoires was calculated by dividing the number of shared unique clonotypes by the size of the smaller repertoire. Richness of each repertoire was evaluated using RTK rarefaction, the Chao1 estimator, and Recon v2.1 estimates of unobserved clonotypes. Generation probabilities for all TCRbeta clonotypes obtained by the gDNA method from four donors were computed using OLGA. The immuneACCESS repertoire file appears here via TCRdb, limited to in-frame rearrangements. These files lack a portion of the clones; in checked studies, under half of the deficit traces to unresolved V genes, and the cause of the others is not known. V and J calls and clone size are copied from that table; D and trimming were computed from the DNA. Counted in this sample were around 1.9 million clones; roughly 91% of them appeared once. The ten largest clones take up 1.5% to 2% of the sample.

Details on this clone: The clone's antigen remains unknown. Base qualities are not provided; no much larger clone lies one nucleotide away. This sample also contains other DNA sequences that code for the same CDR3.

Cut back by 1 base and 5 bases, the V and J ends lie 8 bases apart. The germline V gene supplies CDR1 SGHVS and CDR2 FNYEAQ. Counted from cysteine to phenylalanine, this CDR3 has 14 amino acids. Only the CDR3 DNA is retained, 42 bases long and in frame from the first base. For the CD8 naive samples, CD45RO-negative cells were positively selected for CCR7, yielding a CD45RA+CCR7+ population from which TemRA cells were excluded. The donors were healthy, HIV-negative adults with no recently reported acute infections or vaccinations. Every donor was a Caucasian adult residing in Nashville, Tennessee, USA. After blood collection by leukapheresis, PBMCs were isolated using Ficoll-Histopaque density gradient centrifugation and then cryopreserved in the vapor phase of liquid nitrogen. Analytical flow cytometry was used to check the purity and quantity of each magnetically sorted T cell population. Each sorted fraction had its genomic DNA isolated and then quantified by UV absorbance on a Nanodrop 2000c.

The sequence joins TRBV7-6 to TRBJ2-2; the D gene cannot be resolved beyond TRBD1 or TRBD2, each matching 5 bases. Material for sequencing was naive CD8+ T cells from PBMCs. The cell subset or site label for this specimen denotes: CD45RA+CCR7+. This TCR was sampled from a man in his late teens or twenties in good health. Some clones in this sample may be carry-over from other donors' samples. In nucleotide form, the sequence is TGTGCCAGCAGCTTAGGGGGCGGGACCGGGGAGCTGTTTTTT. The encoded protein is CASSLGGGTGELFF.